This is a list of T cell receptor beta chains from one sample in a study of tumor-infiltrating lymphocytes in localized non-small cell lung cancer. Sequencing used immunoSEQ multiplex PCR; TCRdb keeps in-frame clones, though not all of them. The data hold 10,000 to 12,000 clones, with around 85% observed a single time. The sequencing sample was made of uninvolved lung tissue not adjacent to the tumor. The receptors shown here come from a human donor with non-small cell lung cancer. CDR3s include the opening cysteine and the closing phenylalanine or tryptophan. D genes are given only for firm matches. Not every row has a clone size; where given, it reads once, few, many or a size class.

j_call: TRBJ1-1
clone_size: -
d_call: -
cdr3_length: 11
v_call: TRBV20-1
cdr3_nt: TGCAGTGCTGTAGGAGGTAATGCAGCTTTCTTT
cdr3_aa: CSAVGGNAAFF

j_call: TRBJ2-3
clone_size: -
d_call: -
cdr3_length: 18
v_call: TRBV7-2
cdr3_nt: TGTGCCAGCAGCTTGGGCGGGGGAGGGGGACTACTCACAGATACGCAGTATTTT
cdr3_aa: CASSLGGGGGLLTDTQYF

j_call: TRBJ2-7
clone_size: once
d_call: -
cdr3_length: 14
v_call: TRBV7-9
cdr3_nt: TGTGCCAGCAGCTCCAACGGGCCCCCCTACGAGCAGTACTTC
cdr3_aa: CASSSNGPPYEQYF

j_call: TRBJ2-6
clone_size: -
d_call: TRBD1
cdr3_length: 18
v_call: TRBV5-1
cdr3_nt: TGCGCCAGCAGCTTCATGACAGGGGGCGCGGCTGGGGCCAACGTCCTGACTTTC
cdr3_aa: CASSFMTGGAAGANVLTF

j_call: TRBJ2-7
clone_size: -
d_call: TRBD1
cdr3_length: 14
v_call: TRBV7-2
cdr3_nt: TGTGCCAGCAGCTTAGTGACAGGGGCCTACGAGCAGTACTTC
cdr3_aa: CASSLVTGAYEQYF

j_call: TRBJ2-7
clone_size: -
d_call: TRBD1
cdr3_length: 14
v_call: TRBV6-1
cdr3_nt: TGTGCCAGCAGTGCCGGGACAGGGGAGCCCGAGCAGTACTTC
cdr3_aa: CASSAGTGEPEQYF

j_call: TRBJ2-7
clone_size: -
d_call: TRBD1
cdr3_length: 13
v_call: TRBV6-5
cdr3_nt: TGTGCCAGCAGCCGAGGACAGGGCGGCGAGCAGTACTTC
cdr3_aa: CASSRGQGGEQYF

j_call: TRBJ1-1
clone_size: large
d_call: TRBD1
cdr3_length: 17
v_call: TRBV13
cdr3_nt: TGTGCCAGCAGCGGCGATACCGGGGACAGGGAGGACACTGAAGCTTTCTTT
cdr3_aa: CASSGDTGDREDTEAFF

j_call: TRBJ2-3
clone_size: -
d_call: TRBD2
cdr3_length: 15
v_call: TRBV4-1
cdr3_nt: TGCGCCAGCAGCCAAGTGGCGGGGGGGCTGAATACGCAGTATTTT
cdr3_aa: CASSQVAGGLNTQYF

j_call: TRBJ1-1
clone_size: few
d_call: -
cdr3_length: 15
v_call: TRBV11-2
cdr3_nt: TGTGCCAGCAGCGCATTGGTGGCTCTGAACACTGAAGCTTTCTTT
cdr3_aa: CASSALVALNTEAFF

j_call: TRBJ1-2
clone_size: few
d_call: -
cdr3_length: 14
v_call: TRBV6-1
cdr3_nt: TGTGCCAGCGACCAGCGAGACATTAACTATGGCTACACCTTC
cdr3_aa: CASDQRDINYGYTF

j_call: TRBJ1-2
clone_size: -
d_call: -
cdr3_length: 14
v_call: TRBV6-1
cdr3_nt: TGTGCCAGCAGTGACCCCCAAGTTCCCGGGGGCTACACCTTC
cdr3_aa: CASSDPQVPGGYTF

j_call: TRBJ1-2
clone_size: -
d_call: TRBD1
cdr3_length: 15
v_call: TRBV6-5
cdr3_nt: TGTGCCAGCAGCTCCGGGACAGGATTATCAAATGGCTACACCTTC
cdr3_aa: CASSSGTGLSNGYTF

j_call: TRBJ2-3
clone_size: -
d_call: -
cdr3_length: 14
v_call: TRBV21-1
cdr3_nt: TGTGCCAGCACCCCGCCCATAGCAACAGATACGCAGTATTTT
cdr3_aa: CASTPPIATDTQYF

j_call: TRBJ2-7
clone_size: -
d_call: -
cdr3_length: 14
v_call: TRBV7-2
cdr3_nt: TGTGCCAGCAGCTTAGCAGCAGGGTCGTACGAGCAGTACTTC
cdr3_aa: CASSLAAGSYEQYF

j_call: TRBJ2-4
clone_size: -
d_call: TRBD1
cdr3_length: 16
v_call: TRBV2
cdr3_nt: TGTGCCAGCAGTGACCGACAGGGGATCGGCAAAAACATTCAGTACTTC
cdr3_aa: CASSDRQGIGKNIQYF

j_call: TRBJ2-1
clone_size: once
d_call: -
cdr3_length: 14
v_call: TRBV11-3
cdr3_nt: TGTGCCAGCAGCCATAGAAGGGTAAACAATGAGCAGTTCTTC
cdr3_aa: CASSHRRVNNEQFF

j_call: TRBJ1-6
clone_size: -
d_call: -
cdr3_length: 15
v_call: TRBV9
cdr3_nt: TGTGCCAGCAGCGGAGCAGGGTCCTATAATTCACCCCTCCACTTT
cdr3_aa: CASSGAGSYNSPLHF

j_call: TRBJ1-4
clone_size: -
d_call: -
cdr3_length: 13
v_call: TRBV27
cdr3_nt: TGTGCCAGTCACAGGGCCGGGGATGAAAAACTGTTTTTT
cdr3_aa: CASHRAGDEKLFF

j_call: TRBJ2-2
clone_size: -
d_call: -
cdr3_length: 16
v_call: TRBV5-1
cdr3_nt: TGCGCCAGCAGCCCTCCGATGGGGGCCAACACCGGGGAGCTGTTTTTT
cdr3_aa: CASSPPMGANTGELFF

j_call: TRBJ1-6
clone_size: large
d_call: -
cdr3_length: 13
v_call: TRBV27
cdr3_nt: TGTGCCAGCAGTCCCCCAGGGAATTCACCCCTCCACTTT
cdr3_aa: CASSPPGNSPLHF

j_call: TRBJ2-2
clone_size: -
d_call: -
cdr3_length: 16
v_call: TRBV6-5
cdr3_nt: TGTGCCAGCAGTTACCCGGAGGTGGGGGGGCCCGGGGAGCTGTTTTTT
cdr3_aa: CASSYPEVGGPGELFF

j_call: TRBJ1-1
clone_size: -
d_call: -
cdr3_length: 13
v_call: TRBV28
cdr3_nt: TGTGCCAGCAGTTCCCCGGGGGGGTCGGGGGCTTTCTTT
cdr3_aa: CASSSPGGSGAFF

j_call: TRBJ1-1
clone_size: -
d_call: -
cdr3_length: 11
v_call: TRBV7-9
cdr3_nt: TGTGCCAGCAGCTCTTCTCCTGAAGCTTTCTTT
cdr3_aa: CASSSSPEAFF

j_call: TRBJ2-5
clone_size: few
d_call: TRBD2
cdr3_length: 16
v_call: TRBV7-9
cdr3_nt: TGTGCCAGCAGCCCCGATAAAGCGGGGGGGCACGAGACCCAGTACTTC
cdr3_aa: CASSPDKAGGHETQYF

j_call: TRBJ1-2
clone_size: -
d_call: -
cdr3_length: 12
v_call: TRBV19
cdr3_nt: TGTGCCAGTAGGGACAATAACTATGGCTACACCTTC
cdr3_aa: CASRDNNYGYTF

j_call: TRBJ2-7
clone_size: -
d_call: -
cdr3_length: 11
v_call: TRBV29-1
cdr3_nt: TGCAGCGTTGTTCAGGGATGGGAGCAGTACTTC
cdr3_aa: CSVVQGWEQYF

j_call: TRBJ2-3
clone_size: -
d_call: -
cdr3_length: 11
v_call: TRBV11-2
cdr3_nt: TGTGCCAGCAGTTTGGCATATGTGCAGTATTTT
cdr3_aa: CASSLAYVQYF

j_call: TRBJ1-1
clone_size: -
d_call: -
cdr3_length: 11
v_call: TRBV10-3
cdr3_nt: TGTGCCATCAGTGGGGCTACTGAAGCTTTCTTT
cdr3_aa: CAISGATEAFF

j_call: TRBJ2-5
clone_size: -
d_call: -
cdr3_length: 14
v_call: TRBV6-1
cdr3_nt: TGTGCCAGCAGTGAAGTCGGTGTGGCGAGGACCCAGTACTTC
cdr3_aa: CASSEVGVARTQYF

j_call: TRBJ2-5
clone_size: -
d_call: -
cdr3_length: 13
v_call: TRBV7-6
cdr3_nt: TGTGCCAGCAGCTTAGGCTTCATCGAGACCCAGTACTTC
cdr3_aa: CASSLGFIETQYF

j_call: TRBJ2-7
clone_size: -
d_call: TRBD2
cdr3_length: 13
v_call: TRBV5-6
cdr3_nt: TGTGCCAGCAGCGGACTAGCGAACTACGAGCAGTACTTC
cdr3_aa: CASSGLANYEQYF

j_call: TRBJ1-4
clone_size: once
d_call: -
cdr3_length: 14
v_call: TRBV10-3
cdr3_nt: TGTGCCATCAGGGGGGCAGGAACTAATGAAAAACTGTTTTTT
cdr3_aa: CAIRGAGTNEKLFF

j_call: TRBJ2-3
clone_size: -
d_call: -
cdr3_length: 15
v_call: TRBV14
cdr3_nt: TGTGCCAGCAGCCCGACCCTCGGTGGCACAGATACGCAGTATTTT
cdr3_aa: CASSPTLGGTDTQYF

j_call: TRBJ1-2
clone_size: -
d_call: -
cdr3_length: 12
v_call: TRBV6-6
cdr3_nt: TGTGCCAGCAGTACGTACAGGGAGGGCTACACCTTC
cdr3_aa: CASSTYREGYTF